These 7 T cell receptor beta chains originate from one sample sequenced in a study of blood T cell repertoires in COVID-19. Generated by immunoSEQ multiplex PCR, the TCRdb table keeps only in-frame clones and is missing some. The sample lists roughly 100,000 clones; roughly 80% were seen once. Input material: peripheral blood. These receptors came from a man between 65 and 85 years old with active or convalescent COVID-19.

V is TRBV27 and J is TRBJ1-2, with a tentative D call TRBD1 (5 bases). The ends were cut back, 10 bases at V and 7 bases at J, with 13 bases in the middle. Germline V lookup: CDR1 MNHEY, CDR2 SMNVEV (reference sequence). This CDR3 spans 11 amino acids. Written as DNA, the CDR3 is TGTGCCAACACGGGACTCTTTGGCTACACCTTC. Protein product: CANTGLFGYTF.

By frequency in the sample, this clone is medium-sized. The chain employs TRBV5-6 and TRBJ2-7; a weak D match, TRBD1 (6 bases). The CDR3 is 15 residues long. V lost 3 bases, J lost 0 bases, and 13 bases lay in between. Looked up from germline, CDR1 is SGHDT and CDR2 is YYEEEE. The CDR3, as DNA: TGTGCCAGCAGCTCCAGGGGCCTGTACTCCTACGAGCAGTACTTC. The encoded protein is CASSSRGLYSYEQYF.

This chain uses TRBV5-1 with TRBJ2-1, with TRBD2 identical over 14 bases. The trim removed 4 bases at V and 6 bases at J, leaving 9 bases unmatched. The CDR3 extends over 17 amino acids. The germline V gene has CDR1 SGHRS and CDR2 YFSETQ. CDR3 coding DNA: TGCGCCAGCAGCCCTCGACTAGCGGGGGGGTCACGCAATGAGCAGTTCTTC. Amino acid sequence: CASSPRLAGGSRNEQFF.

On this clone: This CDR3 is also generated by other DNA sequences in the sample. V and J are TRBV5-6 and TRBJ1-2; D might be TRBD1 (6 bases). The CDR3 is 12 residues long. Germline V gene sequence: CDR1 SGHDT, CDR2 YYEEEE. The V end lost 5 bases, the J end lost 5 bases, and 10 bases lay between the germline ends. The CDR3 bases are TGTGCCAGCAGTGAGGGGGATTATGGCTACACCTTC. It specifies CASSEGDYGYTF.

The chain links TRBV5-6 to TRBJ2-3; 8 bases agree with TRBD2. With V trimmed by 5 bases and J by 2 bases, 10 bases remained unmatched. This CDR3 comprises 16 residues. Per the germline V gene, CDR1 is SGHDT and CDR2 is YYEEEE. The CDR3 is CASRETSGANTDTQYF. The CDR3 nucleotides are TGTGCCAGCAGAGAAACTAGCGGCGCCAACACAGATACGCAGTATTTT.

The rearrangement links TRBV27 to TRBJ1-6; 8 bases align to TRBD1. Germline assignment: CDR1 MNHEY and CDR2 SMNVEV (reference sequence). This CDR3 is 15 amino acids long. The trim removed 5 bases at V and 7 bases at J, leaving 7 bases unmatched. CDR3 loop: CASSADRAGNSPLHF. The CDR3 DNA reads TGTGCCAGCAGTGCGGACAGGGCTGGAAATTCACCCCTCCACTTT.

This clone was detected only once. CDR3 residues: CSVDTGQETQYF. The CDR3 bases are TGCAGCGTTGATACAGGCCAAGAGACCCAGTACTTC. This sequence joins TRBV29-1 and TRBJ2-5, with D maybe TRBD1 (5 bases). Trimming removed 3 bases from V and 1 base from J, with 6 bases in between. This CDR3 region has 12 residues. Germline CDR1 is SQVTM and CDR2 is ANQGSEA.